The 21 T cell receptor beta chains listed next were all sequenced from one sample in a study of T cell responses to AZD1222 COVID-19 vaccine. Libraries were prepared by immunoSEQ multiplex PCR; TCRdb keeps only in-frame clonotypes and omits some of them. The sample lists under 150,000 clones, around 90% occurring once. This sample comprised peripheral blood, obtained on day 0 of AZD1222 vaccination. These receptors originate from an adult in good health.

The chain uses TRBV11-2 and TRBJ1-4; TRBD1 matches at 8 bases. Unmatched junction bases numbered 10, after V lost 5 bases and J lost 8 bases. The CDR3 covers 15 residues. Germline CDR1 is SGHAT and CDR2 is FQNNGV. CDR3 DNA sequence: TGTGCCAGCAGCGCCCGGACAGGGACAGGCGAAAAACTGTTTTTT. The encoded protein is CASSARTGTGEKLFF.

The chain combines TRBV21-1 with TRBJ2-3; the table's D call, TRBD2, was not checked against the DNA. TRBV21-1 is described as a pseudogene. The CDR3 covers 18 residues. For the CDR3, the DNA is TGTGCCAGCAGCAAAGCTCCGGGACTAGCGGGGTCCACAGATACGCAGTATTTT. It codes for CASSKAPGLAGSTDTQYF.

CDR3 sequence (DNA): TGTGCCAGCAGCCTAGGCGGGACAAGCATGAACACTGAAGCTTTCTTT. This codes for CASSLGGTSMNTEAFF. The chain has TRBV3-1 (or the pseudogene TRBV3-2) and TRBJ1-1, with D possibly being TRBD1 (6 bases). V was shortened by 4 bases and J by 0 bases, with 15 bases between the two germline ends. Germline-derived CDR1 and CDR2 are LGHDT and YNNKEL (reference sequence). This CDR3 has 16 residues.

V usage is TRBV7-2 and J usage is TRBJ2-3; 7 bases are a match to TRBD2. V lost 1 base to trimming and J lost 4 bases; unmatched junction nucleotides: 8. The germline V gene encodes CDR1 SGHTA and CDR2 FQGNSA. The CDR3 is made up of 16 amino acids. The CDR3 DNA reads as TGTGCCAGCAGCTTAGACGGCGGGAGTGGGCCAGATACGCAGTATTTT. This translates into CASSLDGGSGPDTQYF.

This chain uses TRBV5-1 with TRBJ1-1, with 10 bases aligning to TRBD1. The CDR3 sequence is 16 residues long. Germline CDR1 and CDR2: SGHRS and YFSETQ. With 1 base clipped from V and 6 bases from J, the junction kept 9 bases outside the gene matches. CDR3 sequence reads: CASSLLATGGKAEAFF. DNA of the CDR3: TGCGCCAGCAGCTTGTTGGCGACAGGGGGCAAGGCTGAAGCTTTCTTT.

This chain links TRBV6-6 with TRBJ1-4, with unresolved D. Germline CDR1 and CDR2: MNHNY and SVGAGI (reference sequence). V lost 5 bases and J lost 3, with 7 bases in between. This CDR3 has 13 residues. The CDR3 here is CASSPRANEKLFF. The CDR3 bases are TGTGCCAGCAGTCCCCGAGCTAATGAAAAACTGTTTTTT.

The CDR3 region has the DNA TGTGCCAGTAGGCAGACAGGGGAAGAGACCCAGTACTTC. Amino acids: CASRQTGEETQYF. The chain recombines TRBV19 with TRBJ2-5, with 8 bases lining up with TRBD1. The CDR3 spans 13 residues. The V and J ends lost 6 bases and 3 bases, in that order; junction bases with no gene match: 3. The germline V gene has CDR1 LNHDA and CDR2 SQIVND (reference sequence).

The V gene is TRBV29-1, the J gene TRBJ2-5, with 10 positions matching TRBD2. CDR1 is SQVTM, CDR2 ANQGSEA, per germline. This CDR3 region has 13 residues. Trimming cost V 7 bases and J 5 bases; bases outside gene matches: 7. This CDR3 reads CSAGLAVGETQYF. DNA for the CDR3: TGCAGCGCTGGACTAGCGGTGGGGGAGACCCAGTACTTC.

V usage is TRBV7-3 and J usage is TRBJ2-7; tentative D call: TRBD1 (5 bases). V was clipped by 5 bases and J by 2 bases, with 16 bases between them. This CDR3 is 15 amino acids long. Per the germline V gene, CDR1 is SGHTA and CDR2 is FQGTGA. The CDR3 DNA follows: TGTGCCAGCAGCCTCATGGTAGGGGCTGCCTACGAGCAGTACTTC. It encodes CASSLMVGAAYEQYF.

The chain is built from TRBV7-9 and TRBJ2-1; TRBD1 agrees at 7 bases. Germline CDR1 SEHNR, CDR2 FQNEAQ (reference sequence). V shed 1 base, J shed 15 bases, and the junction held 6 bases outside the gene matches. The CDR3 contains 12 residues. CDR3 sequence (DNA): TGTGCCAGCAGCTTAGTAGAGGGGGCGACGTTCTTC. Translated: CASSLVEGATFF.

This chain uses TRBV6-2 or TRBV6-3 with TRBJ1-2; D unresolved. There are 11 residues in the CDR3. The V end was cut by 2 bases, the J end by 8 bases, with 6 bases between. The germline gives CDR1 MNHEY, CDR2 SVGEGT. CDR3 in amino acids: CASSYHWGYTF. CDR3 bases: TGTGCCAGCAGTTACCACTGGGGCTACACCTTC.

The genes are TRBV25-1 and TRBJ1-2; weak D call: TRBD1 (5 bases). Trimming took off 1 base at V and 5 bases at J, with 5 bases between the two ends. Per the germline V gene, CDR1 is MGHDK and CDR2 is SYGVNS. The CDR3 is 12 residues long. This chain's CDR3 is CASSESGYGYTF. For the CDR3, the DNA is TGTGCCAGCAGTGAATCAGGGTATGGCTACACCTTC.

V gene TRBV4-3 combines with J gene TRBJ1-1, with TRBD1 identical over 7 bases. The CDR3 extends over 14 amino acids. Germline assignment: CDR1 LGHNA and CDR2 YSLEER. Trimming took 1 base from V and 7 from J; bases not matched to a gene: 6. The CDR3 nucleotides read TGCGCCAGCAGCCAAGGCCGGGGACAGCTTGAAGCTTTCTTT. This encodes CASSQGRGQLEAFF.

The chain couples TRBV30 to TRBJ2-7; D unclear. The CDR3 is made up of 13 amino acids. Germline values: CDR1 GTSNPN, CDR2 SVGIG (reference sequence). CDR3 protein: CAFAWLTSYEQYF. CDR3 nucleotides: TGTGCTTTCGCTTGGCTGACCTCCTACGAGCAGTACTTC. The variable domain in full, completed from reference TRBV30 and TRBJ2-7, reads SQTIHQWPATLVQPVGSPLSLECTVEGTSNPNLYWYRQAAGRGLQLLFYSVGIGQISSEVPQNLSASRPQDRQFILSSKKLLLSDSGFYLCAFAWLTSYEQYFGPGTRLTVT.

The CDR3 DNA follows: TGTGCCAGCAGCCTAGGAAGGGCTAGCGGGAGAAGCGAGCAGTACTTC. Amino acid sequence: CASSLGRASGRSEQYF. The rearrangement joins TRBV7-8 to TRBJ2-7; 10 bases match TRBD2. The germline CDR1 and CDR2 sequences are SGHVS and FQNEAQ. The ends lost 5 bases at V and 6 bases at J; junction bases unmatched: 13. CDR3 size: 16 residues.

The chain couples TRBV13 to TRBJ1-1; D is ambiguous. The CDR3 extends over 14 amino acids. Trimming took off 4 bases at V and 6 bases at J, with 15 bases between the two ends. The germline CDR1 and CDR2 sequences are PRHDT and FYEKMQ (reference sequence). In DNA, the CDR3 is TGTGCCAGCAGCTCGATTCTGAAGGCGGCTGAAGCTTTCTTT. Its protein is CASSSILKAAEAFF. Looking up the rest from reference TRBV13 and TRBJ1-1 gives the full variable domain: AAGVIQSPRHLIKEKRETATLKCYPIPRHDTVYWYQQGPGQDPQFLISFYEKMQSDKGSIPDRFSAQQFSDYHSELNMSSLELGDSALYFCASSSILKAAEAFFGQGTRLTVV.

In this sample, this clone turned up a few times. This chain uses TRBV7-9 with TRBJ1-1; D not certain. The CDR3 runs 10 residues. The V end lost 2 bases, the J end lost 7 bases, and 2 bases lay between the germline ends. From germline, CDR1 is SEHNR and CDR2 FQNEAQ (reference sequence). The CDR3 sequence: CASSLYEAFF. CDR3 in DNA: TGTGCCAGCAGCTTATATGAAGCTTTCTTT.

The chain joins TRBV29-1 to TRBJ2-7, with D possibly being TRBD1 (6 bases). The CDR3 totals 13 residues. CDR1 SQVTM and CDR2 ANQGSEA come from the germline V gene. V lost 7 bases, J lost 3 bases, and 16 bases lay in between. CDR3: CSARPGTNYEQYF. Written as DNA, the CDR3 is TGCAGCGCCAGACCCGGGACAAACTACGAGCAGTACTTC.

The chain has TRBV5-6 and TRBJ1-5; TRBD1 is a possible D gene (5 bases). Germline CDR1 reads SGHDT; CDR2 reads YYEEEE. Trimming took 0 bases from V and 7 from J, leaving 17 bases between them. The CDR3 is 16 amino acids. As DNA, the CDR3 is TGTGCCAGCAGCTTGGGGAGTACTAATCAGGGACAGCCCCAGCATTTT. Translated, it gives CASSLGSTNQGQPQHF.

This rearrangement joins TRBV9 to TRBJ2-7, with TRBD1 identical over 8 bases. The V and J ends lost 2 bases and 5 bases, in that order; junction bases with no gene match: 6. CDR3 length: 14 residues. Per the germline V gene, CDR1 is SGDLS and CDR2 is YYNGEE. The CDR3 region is CASSVQGARDEQYF. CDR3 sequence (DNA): TGTGCCAGCAGCGTGCAGGGGGCAAGGGACGAGCAGTACTTC.

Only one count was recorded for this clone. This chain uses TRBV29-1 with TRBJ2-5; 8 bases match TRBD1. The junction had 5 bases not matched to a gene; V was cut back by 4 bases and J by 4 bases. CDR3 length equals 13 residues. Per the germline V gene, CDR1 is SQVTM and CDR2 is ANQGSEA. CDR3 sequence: CSVASGGGETQYF. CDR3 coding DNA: TGCAGCGTTGCGTCAGGGGGCGGAGAGACCCAGTACTTC.